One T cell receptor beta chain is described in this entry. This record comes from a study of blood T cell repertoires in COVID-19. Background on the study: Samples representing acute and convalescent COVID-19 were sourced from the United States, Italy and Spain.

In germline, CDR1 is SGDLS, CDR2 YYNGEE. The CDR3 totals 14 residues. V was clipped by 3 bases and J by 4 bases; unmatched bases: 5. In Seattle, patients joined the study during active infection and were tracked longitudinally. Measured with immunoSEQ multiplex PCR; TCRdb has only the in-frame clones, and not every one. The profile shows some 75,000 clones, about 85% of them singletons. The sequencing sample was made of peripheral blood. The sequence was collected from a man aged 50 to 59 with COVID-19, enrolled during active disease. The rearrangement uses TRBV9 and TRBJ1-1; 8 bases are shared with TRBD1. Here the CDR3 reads CASSATGVATEAFF. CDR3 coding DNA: TGTGCCAGCAGCGCGACAGGGGTGGCCACTGAAGCTTTCTTT.